These 18 T cell receptor beta chains came from one sample sequenced in a study of blood T cell repertoires in COVID-19. TCRdb's table, derived via immunoSEQ multiplex PCR, lists solely in-frame clones and lacks some. The sample has more than 10,000 clones; roughly 85% are singletons. Sequences were obtained from peripheral blood. The receptors here all came from a human donor in a cohort sampled during active COVID-19.

The chain employs TRBV30 and TRBJ2-7; D is possibly TRBD2 (5 bases). Germline lookup yields CDR1 GTSNPN and CDR2 SVGIG (reference sequence). V was clipped by 4 bases and J by 2 bases, with 6 bases between them. CDR3 length: 11 amino acids. The CDR3 bases are TGTGCCTGGACCGGGACCTACGAGCAGTACTTC. It yields the protein CAWTGTYEQYF. Looking up the rest from reference TRBV30 and TRBJ2-7 gives the full variable domain: SQTIHQWPATLVQPVGSPLSLECTVEGTSNPNLYWYRQAAGRGLQLLFYSVGIGQISSEVPQNLSASRPQDRQFILSSKKLLLSDSGFYLCAWTGTYEQYFGPGTRLTVT.

This chain links TRBV7-8 with TRBJ1-2; 11 bases align to TRBD1. The CDR3 consists of 16 residues. Trimming at V came to 5 bases and at J to 6 bases, leaving 11 bases not matched to a gene. Germline V gene sequence: CDR1 SGHVS, CDR2 FQNEAQ. This CDR3 reads CASSLRDRTGGNGYTF. DNA for the CDR3: TGTGCCAGCAGCCTACGGGACCGGACAGGGGGCAATGGCTACACCTTC.

The CDR3 spells CASSQDWGQGGTDTQYF. The CDR3 bases are TGCGCCAGCAGCCAAGATTGGGGACAGGGGGGGACAGATACGCAGTATTTT. This chain links TRBV4-3 with TRBJ2-3, with 11 bases fitting TRBD1. Germline CDR1 LGHNA, CDR2 YSLEER. V lost 0 bases to trimming and J lost 3 bases; unmatched junction nucleotides: 5. CDR3 size: 17 residues.

This clone was picked up a small number of times. The chain employs TRBV24-1 and TRBJ1-5; D is unresolved. Trimming cost V 3 bases and J 4 bases, with 3 bases left between them. There are 12 residues in the CDR3. In germline, CDR1 is KGHDR, CDR2 SFDVKD. In DNA form, the CDR3 reads TGTGCCACCAGTGATCCGAATCAGCCCCAGCATTTT. Residues: CATSDPNQPQHF.

The chain carries TRBV5-1 and TRBJ2-2; TRBD2 aligns across 10 bases. CDR1 is SGHRS, CDR2 YFSETQ, per germline. Trimming removed 0 bases from V and 5 bases from J; junction bases left unmatched: 4. This CDR3 has 16 amino acids. The CDR3 DNA reads as TGCGCCAGCAGCTTGGACCTAGCGGGAGTGACCGGGGAGCTGTTTTTT. The encoded protein is CASSLDLAGVTGELFF.

This clone was recorded only once. This rearrangement joins TRBV6-6 to TRBJ2-7, with 9 positions matching TRBD2. In germline, CDR1 is MNHNY, CDR2 SVGAGI (reference sequence). V was pared by 6 bases and J by 6 bases, with 9 bases of the junction left unmatched. This CDR3 region has 14 residues. The CDR3 spells CASSPRGSGSEQYF. In nucleotides, the CDR3 is TGTGCCAGCAGCCCTCGCGGTAGCGGGAGCGAGCAGTACTTC.

This chain links TRBV10-3 with TRBJ1-1; 9 bases fit TRBD1. The germline gives CDR1 ENHRY, CDR2 SYGVKD. CDR3 length equals 17 residues. Trimming took 5 bases from V and 1 from J; bases not matched to a gene: 11. CDR3 bases: TGTGCCATCAGTAACCCGGGACAGGGTTTGGCGAACACTGAAGCTTTCTTT. Protein sequence: CAISNPGQGLANTEAFF.

This clone was observed once. The chain couples TRBV18 to TRBJ2-3; 7 nucleotides align to TRBD1. Germline assignment: CDR1 KGHSH and CDR2 LQKENI. After removal of 3 bases from V and 3 bases from J, the junction contained 9 bases not matched to a gene. The CDR3 covers 16 residues. DNA for the CDR3: TGTGCCAGCTCACCCCTAGACAGGGATGGGACAGATACGCAGTATTTT. Its translation: CASSPLDRDGTDTQYF.

V and J are TRBV5-1 and TRBJ2-1; D is perhaps TRBD2 (6 bases). In germline, CDR1 is SGHRS, CDR2 YFSETQ. This CDR3 is built from 14 residues. V lost 4 bases to trimming and J lost 0 bases, with 8 bases between them. DNA of the CDR3: TGCGCCAGCAGCAGGGACTCCTCCTACAATGAGCAGTTCTTC. As protein: CASSRDSSYNEQFF.

The gene calls are TRBV5-1 and TRBJ1-1, with 10 bases lining up with TRBD1. This CDR3 spans 17 amino acids. Germline V gene sequence: CDR1 SGHRS, CDR2 YFSETQ. V shed 4 bases and J 5 bases; nucleotides not matched to a gene: 14. CDR3 DNA sequence: TGCGCCAGCAGCCGGGGACAGGGGAGACTTGGGGGAACTGAAGCTTTCTTT. Residues: CASSRGQGRLGGTEAFF.

The chain combines TRBV5-5 with TRBJ2-1; TRBD2 is a possible D gene (5 bases). Looked up from germline, CDR1 is SGHKS and CDR2 is YYEKEE (reference sequence). This CDR3 has 16 amino acids. Trimming pared 4 bases from V and 0 bases from J, leaving 14 bases between. As DNA, the CDR3 is TGTGCCAGCAGCCCCTTACTAGGGAGCTCCTACAATGAGCAGTTCTTC. It codes for CASSPLLGSSYNEQFF. Looking up the rest from reference TRBV5-5 and TRBJ2-1 gives the full variable domain: DAGVTQSPTHLIKTRGQQVTLRCSPISGHKSVSWYQQVLGQGPQFIFQYYEKEERGRGNFPDRFSARQFPNYSSELNVNALLLGDSALYLCASSPLLGSSYNEQFFGPGTRLTVL.

The chain combines TRBV3-1 (or the pseudogene TRBV3-2) with TRBJ1-1; D gene unclear. Trimming shortened V by 11 bases and J by 8 bases, and 15 bases separated the two germline ends. The CDR3 covers 11 residues. Germline loops: CDR1 LGHDT, CDR2 YNNKEL (reference sequence). The DNA for the CDR3 is TGTGCCGCTCGCGGGCGCACAGAAGCTTTCTTT. Encoded protein: CAARGRTEAFF.

With regard to this clone: This CDR3 is also generated by other DNA sequences in the sample. The rearrangement uses TRBV4-2 and TRBJ2-7; TRBD2 might be the D (5 bases). Germline V gene sequence: CDR1 LGHNA, CDR2 YNFKEQ. V was trimmed by 3 bases and J by 0 bases, leaving 15 bases between them. The length of the CDR3 is 16 residues. CDR3 sequence (DNA): TGTGCCAGCAGCCAGGGCAGCGGATATATCTCCTACGAGCAGTACTTC. Translating it yields CASSQGSGYISYEQYF.

The chain links TRBV30 to TRBJ2-5, with TRBD2 as a possible D gene (6 bases). Per the germline V gene, CDR1 is GTSNPN and CDR2 is SVGIG (reference sequence). The ends were cut back, 3 bases at V and 4 bases at J, with 18 bases in the middle. The CDR3 is 15 residues long. The CDR3 here is CAWRDRAKEGETQYF. The CDR3 region has the DNA TGTGCCTGGAGGGATAGGGCCAAGGAGGGAGAGACCCAGTACTTC.

The V gene is TRBV29-1, the J gene TRBJ1-1; D is undetermined. CDR3 size: 16 residues. Germline CDR1 is SQVTM and CDR2 is ANQGSEA. V was pared by 8 bases and J by 0 bases, with 22 bases between. The CDR3 sequence is CSPYGGGAGVNTEAFF. The DNA for the CDR3 is TGCAGCCCGTACGGAGGTGGCGCAGGCGTGAACACTGAAGCTTTCTTT. Filled out from reference TRBV29-1 and TRBJ1-1, the complete variable domain reads SAVISQKPSRDICQRGTSLTIQCQVDSQVTMMFWYRQQPGQSLTLIATANQGSEATYESGFVIDKFPISRPNLTFSTLTVSNMSPEDSSIYLCSPYGGGAGVNTEAFFGQGTRLTVV.

The chain joins TRBV19 to TRBJ1-6, with 7 positions matching TRBD1. Germline-derived CDR1 and CDR2 are LNHDA and SQIVND (reference sequence). The CDR3 extends over 15 amino acids. J lost 0 bases, V lost 4 bases, and 0 bases had no gene match. The DNA of the CDR3 is TGTGCCAGTAGTAGGGACAGCTCCTATAATTCACCCCTCCACTTT. Residues: CASSRDSSYNSPLHF.

This chain joins TRBV6-2 or TRBV6-3 and TRBJ1-5; no definite D call. V gave up 3 bases and J gave up 0 bases, with 12 bases separating them. Germline CDR1 MNHEY, CDR2 SVGEGT. The CDR3 is 16 residues long. CDR3 nucleotides: TGTGCCAGCAGTTATTTTCGTAAATATAGCAATCAGCCCCAGCATTTT. Protein product: CASSYFRKYSNQPQHF.

Here the CDR3 reads CASSYIERERNEQFF. For the CDR3, the DNA is TGTGCCAGCAGTTACATCGAGCGGGAGAGGAATGAGCAGTTCTTC. This chain joins TRBV6-2 or TRBV6-3 and TRBJ2-1, with TRBD2 identical over 8 bases. V lost 2 bases to trimming and J lost 7 bases; unmatched junction nucleotides: 7. From germline, CDR1 is MNHEY and CDR2 SVGEGT. CDR3 length: 15 amino acids.